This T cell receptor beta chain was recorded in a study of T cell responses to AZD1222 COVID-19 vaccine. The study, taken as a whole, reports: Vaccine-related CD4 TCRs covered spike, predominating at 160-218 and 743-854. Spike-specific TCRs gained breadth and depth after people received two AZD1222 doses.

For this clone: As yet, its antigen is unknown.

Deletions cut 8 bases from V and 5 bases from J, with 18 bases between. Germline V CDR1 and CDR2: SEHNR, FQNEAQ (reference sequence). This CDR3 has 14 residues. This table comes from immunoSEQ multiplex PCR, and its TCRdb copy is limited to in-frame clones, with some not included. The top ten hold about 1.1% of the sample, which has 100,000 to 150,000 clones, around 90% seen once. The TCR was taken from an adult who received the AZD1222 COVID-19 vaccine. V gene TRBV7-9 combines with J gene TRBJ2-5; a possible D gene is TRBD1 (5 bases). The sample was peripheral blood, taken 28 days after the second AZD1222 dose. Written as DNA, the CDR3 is TGTGCCAGCTGGGGCGACCTCGCGTCGGAGACCCAGTACTTC. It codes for CASWGDLASETQYF.